Included here is one TCR beta chain sequence, with context. Its antigen specificity is not known. Base qualities are not recorded, but no much larger clone differs from it by a single base. The data originate from a study of blood T cell repertoires in COVID-19 (dated by TCRdb to 2019 to 2021). Broadly, across the study: Collaborator samples came from the United States, Italy and Spain and covered acute and convalescent phases of COVID-19. The prospective study material was composed of cDNA or gDNA derived from T cells, B-cell-depleted T cells, or PBMCs. Deeply sampled blood TCRbeta repertoires from subjects exposed to, actively infected with, or recovered from COVID-19 were included in the dataset. A freely available public database, intended as a resource for researchers studying the immune response to SARS-CoV-2, is where the repertoires were released. The samples were drawn from the first 160 participants of the ongoing ImmuneRACE study and from some 1,300 subjects provided by 6 global collaborators. A de-identified subject ID, COVID-19 status, age in years and sex were almost always included in the sample metadata. Where available, HLA class I and class II types were obtained from metadata supplied by the sample provider rather than from assay-based typing. The investigation overall reported the following: Clinical and demographic metadata were provided uncurated, with the amount varying by source and participant.

The collaborating institutions used their own protocols to collect whole blood in K2EDTA tubes. For TCRbeta analysis, collaborators shipped samples as frozen whole blood, isolated PBMCs, or DNA extracted from either of those sample types. The germline V gene (reference sequence) supplies CDR1 SGHNT and CDR2 YYREEE. From V the trimming removes 1 base and from J it removes 4 bases, while the gene matches leave 7 bases of the junction unaccounted for. Counted from cysteine to phenylalanine, this CDR3 has 15 amino acids. Only the CDR3 DNA stays, 45 bases, in frame from base 1. TCRbeta CDR3 regions were amplified from genomic DNA using the immunoSEQ Assay, a bias-controlled multiplex PCR. The study's processing was this. Nucleated cell counts per sample were estimated from amplification of reference gene primers within the assay. To quantify the absolute abundance of each unique TCRbeta CDR3 rearrangement, sequence reads were collapsed and filtered. For each sample, productive Simpson clonality was calculated as the square root of Simpson's diversity index across productive rearrangements. Not all clones reach the TCRdb copy of this immuneACCESS table, which keeps in-frame sequences only. Checked studies attribute under half of the gap to unresolved V genes and leave the rest unexplained. V, J and clone size derive from that table, while D and trimming were established from the DNA sequence. The sample records tens of thousands of clones, approximately 86% of which are singletons. The top ten constitute about 15% of the sample.

In this chain, TRBV5-4 is recombined with TRBJ1-1, with TRBD1 identical over 7 junction bases. The origin of this receptor is a male donor with acute or convalescent COVID-19. The sample comprised peripheral blood. The bases read TGTGCCAGCAGCTTGAAGGCAGGGGGAGGCACTGAAGCTTTCTTT. Its protein reads: CASSLKAGGGTEAFF.